This T cell receptor (beta chain) was observed in a study of PD-1 blockade in classical Hodgkin lymphoma. Broader study findings: Underlying causes for the observed repertoire differences were not defined, possibly disease activity or prior therapy. Reported findings placed baseline TCR diversity lower in newly diagnosed patients (compared with healthy donors).

Points on this clone: The target antigen is unknown.

Sequencing was performed with immunoSEQ multiplex PCR; in TCRdb, only in-frame clones are kept and a portion is missing. The sample holds about 14,000 clones, about 90% seen once. Per germline, CDR1 WNHNN and CDR2 SYGVQD (reference sequence). V was cut by 3 bases and J by 0 bases, with 6 bases left in between. The CDR3 loop spans 13 amino acids. Specified time point: newly diagnosed, previously untreated cHL patient sample. Thawed PBMCs supplied CD8+ T cells via magnetic negative selection. The study compared against PBMCs from newly diagnosed, untreated classical Hodgkin lymphoma. The source of this sequence is a human donor with classical Hodgkin lymphoma. Sequenced sample: CD8+ T cells from blood. The chain employs TRBV10-1 and TRBJ2-7; no firm D call. CDR3 in DNA: TGCGCCAGCAGTGACACCCACTCCTACGAGCAGTACTTC. It is translated as CASSDTHSYEQYF.